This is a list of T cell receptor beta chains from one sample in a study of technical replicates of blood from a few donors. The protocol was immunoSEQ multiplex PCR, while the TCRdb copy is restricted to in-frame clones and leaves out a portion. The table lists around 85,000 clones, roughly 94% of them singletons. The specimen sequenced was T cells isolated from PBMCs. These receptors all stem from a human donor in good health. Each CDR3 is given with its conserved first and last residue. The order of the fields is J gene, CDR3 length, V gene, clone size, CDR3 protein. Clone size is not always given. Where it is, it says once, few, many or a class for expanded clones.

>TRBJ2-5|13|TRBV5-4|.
CASTQPGKETQYF
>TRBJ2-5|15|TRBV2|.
CASGRDRGPGETQYF
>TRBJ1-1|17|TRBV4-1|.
CASSPGTGRQRDTEAFF
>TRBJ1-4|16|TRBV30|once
CAGEEGGGRFNEKLFF
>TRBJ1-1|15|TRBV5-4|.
CASSWGTGKNTEAFF
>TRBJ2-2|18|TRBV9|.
CASSVVSGRAWNTGELFF
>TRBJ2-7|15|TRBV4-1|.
CASSHVHNLASEQYF
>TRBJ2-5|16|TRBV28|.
CASSLSSGKISETQYF
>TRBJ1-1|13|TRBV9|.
CASSTGMNTEAFF
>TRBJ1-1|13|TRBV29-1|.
CSYSGTGGVVAFF
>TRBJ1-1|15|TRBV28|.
CASSGTGGLLTEAFF
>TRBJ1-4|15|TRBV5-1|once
CASSLGGRGDEKLFF
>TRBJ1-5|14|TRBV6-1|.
CASSTGLFPQPQHF
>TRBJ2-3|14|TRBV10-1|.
CASSPGTSNGKQYF
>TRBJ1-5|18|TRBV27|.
CASSLYPPVSGGDQPQHF
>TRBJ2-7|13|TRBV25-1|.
CASTKTGLDEQYF
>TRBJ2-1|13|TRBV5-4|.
CASSFVPNNEQFF
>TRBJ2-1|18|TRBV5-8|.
CASSLGGPSGDFYNEQFF
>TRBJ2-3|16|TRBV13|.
CASSLTSGGYTDTQYF
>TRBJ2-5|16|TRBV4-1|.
CASSQVLAGGEETQYF
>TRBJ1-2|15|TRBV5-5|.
CASRTTQQGSDGYTF
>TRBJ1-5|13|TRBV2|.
CASINDRDQPQHF
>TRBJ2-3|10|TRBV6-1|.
CASSDTDKYF
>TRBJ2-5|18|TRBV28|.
CASSFGPGTGFGQETQYF
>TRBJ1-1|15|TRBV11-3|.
CASSLDGNGNTEAFF
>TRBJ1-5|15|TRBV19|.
CASTGVQGYNQPQHF
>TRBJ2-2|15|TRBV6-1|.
CASSVTSGNTGELFF
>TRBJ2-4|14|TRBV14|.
CASSRTETSDIQYF